This T cell receptor beta chain emerged from a study of T cells in Graves' hyperthyroidism and ophthalmopathy. Whole-study findings and limits: In blood, most of the thyroid clonotypes expanded above 0.001 were also present.

This clonotype was observed at least ten times. Its antigen is not known. Germline CDR1 is SNHLY and CDR2 is FYNNEI. This CDR3 region has 15 residues. The V and J ends lost 5 bases and 1 base, in that order; junction bases with no gene match: 3. Amplified TCR beta CDR3 regions came from RNA transcripts. The HTBI primer set served for first-round RT-PCR of the TCR CDR3. Using its own MiXCR run on the multiplex PCR reads, TCRdb lists one record per CDR3 protein. The sample consists of around 450,000 distinct CDR3 sequences, roughly 13% of them appearing once. Sequencing used blood. V and J are TRBV2 and TRBJ2-7; 12 bases line up with TRBD2. The receptor was derived from a woman younger than 30 with Graves' hyperthyroidism. CDR3 sequence (DNA): TGTGCCAGCAGTCGGACTAGCGGGGCGTCCTACGAGCAGTACTTC. Translating gives CASSRTSGASYEQYF.